This T cell receptor (beta chain) was captured by sequencing in a study of T-cell memory formation after mild COVID-19. Background on the study: TCR clusters mostly belonged to single donors.

This CDR3 comprises 15 residues. V lost 2 bases and J 3 bases, leaving 15 bases between the germline ends. Germline lookup yields CDR1 SGHRS and CDR2 YFSETQ. Constant-segment primers were used for 5'RACE, and the resulting TCR alpha and TCR beta cDNA libraries carried sample barcodes and UMIs. TCRdb re-derived calls from the 5' RACE reads in MiXCR, one entry per CDR3 protein. The sample lists some 14,000 distinct CDR3 sequences; roughly 15% were seen once. A note on this clonotype: Antigen unknown.

Study results and caveats: Some clones that responded were present in memory (sampled pre-infection), which suggests cross-reactive memory joined. Those CD4+ clones that contracted were mainly in CM and EM (CD8+ ones in EMRA).

Sequencing was done on a sample of PBMCs or a T cell subset sorted from them (not recorded which). The clonotype originates from a man between 18 and 35 years old who had mild COVID-19 (a few samples of this study predate the infection). Cell type and time point are not known. J is TRBJ2-7 and V is TRBV5-1; the D call may be TRBD1 or TRBD2 (5 bases each). CDR3 nucleotide sequence: TGCGCCAGCAGCTTATCCCCGGGACCGAACTACGAGCAGTACTTC. Amino acid sequence: CASSLSPGPNYEQYF.